These T cell receptor beta chains were read from a single sample in a study of blood T cell repertoires in COVID-19. Assay used: immunoSEQ multiplex PCR; TCRdb lists only in-frame clones, some missing. The sample lists 30,000 or so clones, almost 85% seen once, with 8% to 10% in the top ten. The sample taken for sequencing was peripheral blood. These receptors all stem from a man aged 80 or over with active COVID-19. The CDR3 runs from the conserved cysteine through the conserved F or W. D genes are given only for firm matches. Clone size, where shown, is once, few, many, or a class for clones that have expanded.

clone size	D gene	CDR3 length	J gene	V gene	CDR3 DNA	CDR3 protein
-	TRBD2	16	TRBJ2-5	TRBV2	TGTGCCAGCAGTGAAGAGACTAGCGGGGCCAAGGAGACCCAGTACTTC	CASSEETSGAKETQYF
-	-	15	TRBJ2-7	TRBV19	TGTGCCAGTAGTATTGCGGGCAGCTCCGTCTACGAGCAGTACTTC	CASSIAGSSVYEQYF
-	TRBD2	17	TRBJ2-7	TRBV4-2	TGTGCCAGCAGCCAAGGGCCCATGCTAGCGGCCTCCTACGAGCAGTACTTC	CASSQGPMLAASYEQYF
-	TRBD1	12	TRBJ1-2	TRBV30	TGTGCCTGGAGTGGGGGACAGGCCGGCTACACCTTC	CAWSGGQAGYTF
-	TRBD1	16	TRBJ1-6	TRBV18	TGTGCCAGCTCACCACGTGGGACAGGGTTTAATTCACCCCTCCACTTT	CASSPRGTGFNSPLHF
once	TRBD2	15	TRBJ2-3	TRBV7-3	TGTGCCAGCAGCTTAAATGGCGGGGGGATAGATACGCAGTATTTT	CASSLNGGGIDTQYF
-	-	15	TRBJ2-2	TRBV15	TGTGCCACCAGCAGATCATACAGGGACACCGGGGAGCTGTTTTTT	CATSRSYRDTGELFF
-	-	13	TRBJ1-6	TRBV29-1	TGCAGCGTTCGGCAGGGGTTAAATTCACCCCTCCACTTT	CSVRQGLNSPLHF
-	-	15	TRBJ1-3	TRBV15	TGTGCCACCAGCAGAGATACCGGCTCTGGAAACACCATATATTTT	CATSRDTGSGNTIYF
-	TRBD1	17	TRBJ2-3	TRBV24-1	TGTGCCACCAGTGATCTCGGGACAGGGAGGAACACAGATACGCAGTATTTT	CATSDLGTGRNTDTQYF
once	TRBD1	14	TRBJ1-1	TRBV25-1	TGTGCCAGCAGTGAAATGGGGGAAGGCAGGGGGGCTTTCTTT	CASSEMGEGRGAFF
-	-	15	TRBJ1-5	TRBV21-1	TGTGCCAGCAGCAAGGAGCTGGCGCAGGGTCCGCCCCAGCATTTT	CASSKELAQGPPQHF
-	TRBD2	15	TRBJ2-7	TRBV28	TGTGCCAGCAGTTTATACGTTTTGGGGGGGGACGAGCAGTACTTC	CASSLYVLGGDEQYF
-	TRBD1	14	TRBJ2-7	TRBV7-2	TGTGCCAGCAGCGAATACAGGGGGCGGTACGAGCAGTACTTC	CASSEYRGRYEQYF
medium-sized	-	11	TRBJ1-2	TRBV29-1	TGCAGCGTTGTATCTAACTATGGCTACACCTTC	CSVVSNYGYTF
-	TRBD1	16	TRBJ1-3	TRBV5-3	TGTGCCAGAAGCATGACAGGGGGGCGCTCTGGAAACACCATATATTTT	CARSMTGGRSGNTIYF
few	-	12	TRBJ1-2	TRBV5-6	TGTGCCAGCAGCTTGAACAGGGATGGCTACACCTTC	CASSLNRDGYTF